Below, 20 T cell receptor beta chains from the same sample are listed, as sequenced in a study of blood T cell repertoires in COVID-19. Some clones are missing from TCRdb's copy, which holds only in-frame ones; the method was immunoSEQ multiplex PCR. The sample lists 140,000 or so clones, roughly 79% occurring once. Sequenced sample: peripheral blood. Receptor source: a human donor in a cohort sampled during active COVID-19.

The chain uses TRBV9 and TRBJ1-3; 9 positions match TRBD1. The junction had 5 bases not matched to a gene; V was cut back by 3 bases and J by 1 base. Germline-derived CDR1 and CDR2 are SGDLS and YYNGEE. The CDR3 runs to 16 residues. CDR3 bases: TGTGCCAGCAGCGAGGGACAGGGTTCTTCTGGAAACACCATATATTTT. It encodes CASSEGQGSSGNTIYF.

The chain carries TRBV28 and TRBJ2-2; D is perhaps TRBD2 (7 bases). Between the trimmed V and J ends, which lost 4 bases and 5 bases, there was a span of 14 bases. Germline V gives CDR1 MDHEN, CDR2 SYDVKM. The CDR3 has 15 amino acids. CDR3 loop: CASSSGGARTGELFF. In nucleotides, the CDR3 is TGTGCCAGCAGTTCTGGGGGGGCAAGGACCGGGGAGCTGTTTTTT.

This clone was seen more than once but under ten times. V is TRBV28 and J is TRBJ1-2, with 8 positions matching TRBD1. The CDR3 is 16 residues long. Germline trimming cut 7 bases from V and 1 base from J; bases unmatched to any gene: 11. In germline, CDR1 is MDHEN, CDR2 SYDVKM. CDR3 sequence (DNA): TGTGCCAGCACTTCAGGGGGCTTTGGTGTTAACTATGGCTACACCTTC. Its protein product is CASTSGGFGVNYGYTF.

The genes are TRBV28 and TRBJ1-1; the match to TRBD1 covers 7 bases. This CDR3 region has 13 residues. Looked up from germline, CDR1 is MDHEN and CDR2 is SYDVKM. V lost 6 bases, J lost 5 bases, and 6 bases stayed unmatched. This chain's CDR3 is CASSIPGGTEAFF. The CDR3 nucleotides are TGTGCCAGCAGCATTCCAGGGGGAACTGAAGCTTTCTTT. Together with reference TRBV28 and TRBJ1-1, the CDR3 gives the full variable domain: DVKVTQSSRYLVKRTGEKVFLECVQDMDHENMFWYRQDPGLGLRLIYFSYDVKMKEKGDIPEGYSVSREKKERFSLILESASTNQTSMYLCASSIPGGTEAFFGQGTRLTVV.

This chain joins TRBV6-6 and TRBJ1-6, with D possibly being TRBD1 (5 bases). Trimming cost V 6 bases and J 9 bases, with 24 bases left between them. This CDR3 spans 17 amino acids. Germline CDR1 and CDR2: MNHNY and SVGAGI (reference sequence). CDR3: CASSRTGPTVLGSPLHF. The CDR3, as DNA: TGTGCCAGCAGCCGAACAGGTCCCACCGTTCTCGGTTCACCCCTCCACTTT.

The chain couples TRBV7-7 to TRBJ2-1, with TRBD2 identical over 10 bases. CDR3 length: 15 amino acids. With V trimmed by 1 base and J by 10 bases, 7 bases remained unmatched. Germline values: CDR1 SSHAT, CDR2 FNYEAQ (reference sequence). The CDR3 DNA is TGTGCCAGCAGCTTAGAGGGGGTTAGCGGGAGGGAGCAGTTCTTC. Its protein product is CASSLEGVSGREQFF.

The V gene is TRBV28, the J gene TRBJ1-2; a weak D match, TRBD1 (6 bases). CDR3 length equals 14 residues. The V gene lost 2 bases and the J gene lost 8 bases, with 15 bases spanning the gap. Germline V lookup: CDR1 MDHEN, CDR2 SYDVKM. The CDR3: CASSLGAGQLGYTF. The CDR3 DNA is TGTGCCAGCAGTTTAGGGGCAGGACAGTTGGGCTACACCTTC.

CDR3 amino acids: CASNKRNSYEQYF. CDR3 DNA sequence: TGTGCCAGCAATAAGAGGAACTCCTACGAGCAGTACTTC. The V gene is TRBV28, the J gene TRBJ2-7; D is undetermined. The V end was cut by 7 bases, the J end by 0 bases, with 10 bases between. The CDR3 extends over 13 amino acids. Germline CDR1 and CDR2: MDHEN and SYDVKM. Complete variable domain (other parts from reference TRBV28 and TRBJ2-7): DVKVTQSSRYLVKRTGEKVFLECVQDMDHENMFWYRQDPGLGLRLIYFSYDVKMKEKGDIPEGYSVSREKKERFSLILESASTNQTSMYLCASNKRNSYEQYFGPGTRLTVT.

V and J are TRBV7-3 and TRBJ2-6, with TRBD1 as a possible D gene (5 bases). V dropped 6 bases and J dropped 2 bases, with 11 bases sitting between them. The germline V gene has CDR1 SGHTA and CDR2 FQGTGA. The CDR3 is made up of 15 amino acids. The CDR3 sequence is CASSTGSPGANVLTF. In DNA form, the CDR3 reads TGTGCCAGCAGTACAGGTTCCCCTGGGGCCAACGTCCTGACTTTC.

V gene TRBV24-1 combines with J gene TRBJ1-5, with D perhaps matching TRBD1 (5 bases). The CDR3 extends over 13 amino acids. Germline-derived CDR1 and CDR2 are KGHDR and SFDVKD. Trimming cost V 1 base and J 7 bases, with 7 bases left between them. The CDR3 DNA is TGTGCCACCAGTGATTTTGGGGGGCAGCCCCAGCATTTT. Its translation: CATSDFGGQPQHF.

This clone turned up a few times. The V gene is TRBV11-2, the J gene TRBJ2-7, with D perhaps TRBD1 (6 bases). Per germline, CDR1 SGHAT and CDR2 FQNNGV. The CDR3 spans 14 residues. The ends were cut back, 5 bases at V and 2 bases at J, with 13 bases in the middle. CDR3 sequence: CASSNRTVTYEQYF. Here the CDR3 DNA reads TGTGCCAGCAGCAACCGGACAGTCACCTACGAGCAGTACTTC. Supplemented by reference TRBV11-2 and TRBJ2-7, the full variable domain reads EAGVAQSPRYKIIEKRQSVAFWCNPISGHATLYWYQQILGQGPKLLIQFQNNGVVDDSQLPKDRFSAERLKGVDSTLKIQPAKLEDSAVYLCASSNRTVTYEQYFGPGTRLTVT.

The chain couples TRBV7-3 to TRBJ2-7; 9 bases agree with TRBD2. CDR3 length: 15 residues. V trimming: 2 bases; J trimming: 4 bases; junction bases outside the gene matches: 6. Looked up from germline, CDR1 is SGHTA and CDR2 is FQGTGA. The CDR3 sequence: CASSLGVAGEYEQYF. CDR3 DNA sequence: TGTGCCAGCAGCTTAGGGGTAGCGGGAGAGTACGAGCAGTACTTC. The full variable domain, completed using reference TRBV7-3 and TRBJ2-7, is GAGVSQTPSNKVTEKGKYVELRCDPISGHTALYWYRQSLGQGPEFLIYFQGTGAADDSGLPNDRFFAVRPEGSVSTLKIQRTERGDSAVYLCASSLGVAGEYEQYFGPGTRLTVT.

The chain joins TRBV5-5 to TRBJ2-7; 9 positions agree with TRBD1. CDR3 length: 13 residues. Germline values: CDR1 SGHKS, CDR2 YYEKEE (reference sequence). With 3 bases clipped from V and 4 bases from J, the junction kept 2 bases outside the gene matches. The chain's CDR3 is CASSYRGRYEQYF. The CDR3 DNA reads as TGTGCCAGCAGCTACAGGGGGCGGTACGAGCAGTACTTC.

V and J are TRBV6-2 or TRBV6-3 and TRBJ1-1; D might be TRBD1 (6 bases). Trimming stripped 1 base from V and 11 bases from J, with 23 bases between. Germline lookup yields CDR1 MNHEY and CDR2 SVGEGT. This CDR3 comprises 16 residues. The CDR3 DNA is TGTGCCAGCAGTTACTACGGACAGAGAGCTAATTTCGGCGCTTTCTTT. Protein: CASSYYGQRANFGAFF.

This chain joins TRBV7-2 and TRBJ2-7; the D gene is possibly TRBD1 (6 bases). Germline CDR1 SGHTA, CDR2 FQGNSA. The CDR3 loop spans 15 amino acids. V lost 1 base and J 5 bases, leaving 15 bases between the germline ends. CDR3 residues: CASSLGYIQGNEQYF. The CDR3 region has the DNA TGTGCCAGCAGCTTAGGTTATATACAGGGTAACGAGCAGTACTTC.

The chain employs TRBV5-1 and TRBJ1-4; weak D call: TRBD1 (5 bases). V was pared by 0 bases and J by 8 bases, with 8 bases between. CDR3 length equals 13 residues. The germline V gene encodes CDR1 SGHRS and CDR2 YFSETQ. The chain's CDR3 is CASSLEAGEKLFF. In DNA form, the CDR3 reads TGCGCCAGCAGCTTGGAGGCAGGGGAAAAACTGTTTTTT.

CDR3 in amino acids: CASTMSGRNGDSPLHF. The CDR3 DNA sequence: TGTGCCAGCACCATGAGCGGGAGGAATGGAGATTCACCCCTCCACTTT. The genes are TRBV27 and TRBJ1-6, with unresolved D. V was clipped by 7 bases and J by 8 bases, with 21 bases between them. The germline V gene has CDR1 MNHEY and CDR2 SMNVEV (reference sequence). The CDR3 covers 16 residues.

V is TRBV10-3 and J is TRBJ1-3; D unclear. Trimming pared 3 bases from V and 1 base from J, leaving 13 bases between. Germline lookup yields CDR1 ENHRY and CDR2 SYGVKD. The CDR3 is 16 residues long. CDR3 coding DNA: TGTGCCATCAGTGACTCCCGCGGTAGATCTGGAAACACCATATATTTT. This gives the protein CAISDSRGRSGNTIYF.

The chain joins TRBV7-8 to TRBJ2-7, with 9 bases lining up with TRBD1. V lost 3 bases, J lost 3 bases, and 9 bases stayed unmatched. CDR3 size: 16 residues. CDR1 SGHVS and CDR2 FQNEAQ come from the germline V gene. This chain's CDR3 is CASSLVGQGPNYEQYF. As DNA, the CDR3 is TGTGCCAGCAGCTTGGTTGGACAGGGGCCTAACTACGAGCAGTACTTC.

The chain uses TRBV7-6 and TRBJ2-7; 10 bases line up with TRBD2. Germline V gene sequence: CDR1 SGHVS, CDR2 FNYEAQ. CDR3 length equals 16 residues. As DNA, the CDR3 is TGTGCTACCACCCCTAGCGGGAGCTCTCCGGGTTACGAGCAGTACTTC. Translated: CATTPSGSSPGYEQYF.